This T cell receptor (beta chain) was sequenced during a study of T cell clonality in common variable immunodeficiency (dated by TCRdb to between 2015 and 2016). Equivalent amounts of genomic DNA from CVID and control samples were used as sequencing input. For every sample, a 60 bp segment covering the rearranged TCRbeta CDR3 region was amplified and then sequenced. The immunoSEQ assay, a bias-corrected multiplex PCR combined with high-throughput sequencing, was used for TCRbeta amplification. In the original analysis: Every unique nucleotide sequence was considered a clone and was annotated with V, D and J genes, copy number and frequency. Sequences were labeled productive if in frame, and non-productive if out of frame or containing stop codons. As previously described, clonality was computed from Shannon's entropy. The predicted amino acid sequences of productive clones were used to derive the mean CDR3 Kyte-Doolittle hydropathy. The R hclust function was used to hierarchically cluster scaled V gene usage with Manhattan distance and complete linkage. Sharing of clones by CDR3 amino acid sequence was evaluated through resampling of 12 repertoires per group over 100 rounds. The repertoires were screened for 65 to 75 published EBV-specific TCRbeta sequences and roughly 240 published CMV-specific TCRbeta sequences. Analysis left out two CVID samples that produced under 10,000 sequences, so 45 or so CVID repertoires remained. TCRdb holds this immuneACCESS table with in-frame rearrangements only. Some clones are missing; in checked studies, unresolved V genes explain under half, and the rest has no known cause. That table supplies the V and J calls and clone size; D and trimming were determined from the DNA. The table puts 30,000 to 40,000 clones in this sample, none counted just once. The ten largest clones represent less than 7% of the sample.

CVID was diagnosed by standard criteria: serum IgG, IgA and/or IgM reduced below normal range, plus specific antibody deficiency. A total of 44 subjects (about 15 female and 30 or so male; age range about 9 to 65 years, mean age approximately 40) were included in the CVID group. Both CVID patients and healthy controls were predominantly of Caucasian heritage. Replacement immunoglobulin therapy had been administered to all CVID subjects for at least one year at the time of study participation. At blood collection, none of the CVID subjects was ill or on immunomodulatory or immunosuppressive medication. From each donor, about 4.5 to 9 ml of heparinized peripheral whole blood was collected. TCRbeta CDR3 repertoires were sequenced from genomic DNA of adults with common variable immune deficiency (CVID) and healthy adult controls. Diluted blood was subjected to density centrifugation over Hypaque 1077 or Ficoll-Paque for isolation of peripheral blood mononuclear cells. Genomic DNA was extracted from unsorted mononuclear cells by Qiagen column purification or by a centrifugation-based method.

The study at large found these results: According to the authors, figuring out what caused the increased clonality in CVID would require sequencing the repertoires of T cell subpopulations. Even though DNA input was the same, control samples had an average of around 81,000 unique sequences each, compared with about 32,000 in CVID samples. Increased TCRbeta clonality was found in CVID subjects compared with healthy controls (t-test p = 0.018), with the increase being most characteristic of about a third of subjects. CVID subjects shared fewer TCRbeta clones with each other than healthy controls did (p < 0.0001). Correlations of repertoire features with clinical complications were constrained by heterogeneity among patients within the CVID cohort. CVID TCRbeta sequences were reported to have fewer deletions and N-nucleotide insertions and to lack highly modified clones with 13 or more V deletions.

There are 20 amino acids in the CDR3, from cysteine to phenylalanine inclusive. The CDR3 was read in part: 51 bases, with the frame set at base 1. Relative to germline, V is missing 4 bases and J is missing 0 bases, with 12 bases of the junction outside any gene match. The germline V gene (reference sequence) supplies CDR1 LNHDA and CDR2 SQIVND. Notes on this clone: The antigen it recognizes is unknown. The read finishes 3 residues shy of the CDR3 end, and the germline J gene is used to complete it.

Sequencing input: peripheral blood mononuclear cells. This clonotype originated in a human donor with common variable immunodeficiency. The sequence is built from TRBV19 and TRBJ2-3; 14 middle bases align to TRBD2. The CDR3 region reads CASSTLRLAGGLTSTDTQYF. CDR3 DNA, as far as it was read: TGTGCCAGTAGTACACTCCGACTAGCGGGAGGGCTAACTAGCACAGATACG.